This T cell receptor (beta chain) was captured in a study of siplizumab effects on memory and regulatory T cells. Regarding the study as a whole: Major contributors to the alloresponse seemed to be naive T cells, which also appeared more diverse than memory cells. Tregs proliferating in siplizumab cultures lacked confirmation of their suppressive function. Many proliferating CD4+ or CD8+ clones remained unclassified. Roughly 75-96% of them could not be assigned either a naive or a memory phenotype. Siplizumab significantly reduced alloreactive sequences traceable to unstimulated CD4+ memory cells.

V was pared by 0 bases and J by 1 base, with 9 bases of the junction left unmatched. The length of the CDR3 is 17 residues. Germline V gene lookup returns CDR1 LNHDA and CDR2 SQIVND (reference sequence). Turning to this clone: Antigen specificity is unknown.

Generated by immunoSEQ multiplex PCR, the TCRdb table keeps only in-frame clones and is missing some. Here the sample spans about 120,000 clones, around 93% being singletons. This chain joins TRBV19 and TRBJ2-7; 7 nucleotides line up with TRBD1. Sequencing was carried out using non-Treg CD4+ T cells sorted from blood. The TCR was taken from a human donor in good health. CDR3 sequence (DNA): TGTGCCAGTAGTATAGAGCTGAAGGGGGCAGGGTCCTACGAGCAGTACTTC. Its protein is CASSIELKGAGSYEQYF.